The 17 T cell receptor beta chains below come from one sample, sequenced in a study of shared clonotypes between healthy human individuals. Sequenced by immunoSEQ multiplex PCR; TCRdb stores in-frame clones only, minus some. Among about 1.5 million clones, 95% to 99% were seen once, and the ten largest hold roughly 0.45%. Sequences were obtained from naive CD4+ T cells sorted from blood. Subset specified: CD45RA+ positively selected. The receptors shown here come from a man under 40 in good health.

V gene TRBV27 combines with J gene TRBJ2-3, with TRBD1 matching 7 bases. CDR3 length equals 16 residues. The germline V gene has CDR1 MNHEY and CDR2 SMNVEV (reference sequence). V gave up 2 bases and J gave up 11 bases; unmatched junction bases: 16. CDR3 nucleotide sequence: TGTGCCAGCAGTTTAACCGGGACAGTCACACAGATAAGGCAGTATTTT. Amino acids: CASSLTGTVTQIRQYF.

The gene calls are TRBV6-5 and TRBJ2-7; TRBD2 is a possible D gene (5 bases). The V gene lost 10 bases and the J gene lost 1 base, with 17 bases spanning the gap. From germline, CDR1 is MNHEY and CDR2 SVGAGI. The CDR3 has 14 amino acids. The CDR3 region is CATFTPSGSYEQYF. The CDR3, as DNA: TGTGCCACCTTTACCCCGTCGGGGTCCTACGAGCAGTACTTC.

The chain links TRBV4-3 to TRBJ2-3, with no clear D. Germline V gives CDR1 LGHNA, CDR2 YSLEER. Trimming removed 4 bases from V and 7 bases from J, with 12 bases in between. The CDR3 runs 13 residues. The CDR3 here is CASSPSTLYTQYF. In nucleotides, the CDR3 is TGCGCCAGCAGCCCTTCGACATTATATACGCAGTATTTT.

The V gene is TRBV15, the J gene TRBJ2-3; perhaps D is TRBD1 or TRBD2 (7 bases each). This CDR3 is built from 18 residues. Germline CDR1 reads LNHNV; CDR2 reads YYDKDF (reference sequence). V was pared by 7 bases and J by 1 base, with 24 bases between. CDR3 in DNA: TGTGCCACCACCGGGGGAGGGGGCGAGAGTTGGGGCACAGATACGCAGTATTTT. Translating it yields CATTGGGGESWGTDTQYF.

V is TRBV5-1 and J is TRBJ1-1; the match to TRBD1 covers 8 bases. J was trimmed by 5 bases and V by 4 bases; bases with no gene match: 10. Germline CDR1 reads SGHRS; CDR2 reads YFSETQ. This CDR3 contains 15 residues. CDR3 nucleotide sequence: TGCGCCAGCAGCCATCAGGGGGCTAGGGATACTGAAGCTTTCTTT. Translating it yields CASSHQGARDTEAFF.

V gene TRBV19 combines with J gene TRBJ1-3, with 8 bases lining up with TRBD1. The V and J ends lost 7 bases and 4 bases, in that order; junction bases with no gene match: 9. Germline V lookup: CDR1 LNHDA, CDR2 SQIVND (reference sequence). The CDR3 consists of 15 residues. The CDR3 is CASTPTGGAGNTIYF. In nucleotides, the CDR3 is TGTGCCAGTACCCCAACAGGGGGAGCGGGAAACACCATATATTTT.

This sequence joins TRBV5-6 and TRBJ2-7, with 10 bases that match TRBD2. Germline V gene data show CDR1 as SGHDT and CDR2 as YYEEEE. This CDR3 has 16 amino acids. Trimming took 0 bases from V and 4 from J; bases not matched to a gene: 7. Here the CDR3 reads CASSLGASGRVYEQYF. The CDR3, as DNA: TGTGCCAGCAGCTTGGGTGCTAGCGGGAGAGTGTACGAGCAGTACTTC.

The chain uses TRBV15 and TRBJ1-1, with TRBD1 matching over 7 bases. CDR1 and CDR2 (germline): LNHNV, YYDKDF (reference sequence). The CDR3 contains 15 residues. V was clipped by 0 bases and J by 5 bases; unmatched bases: 6. CDR3 region: CATSREDRVGTEAFF. In DNA form, the CDR3 reads TGTGCCACCAGCAGAGAAGACAGGGTTGGTACTGAAGCTTTCTTT. Filled out from reference TRBV15 and TRBJ1-1, the complete variable domain reads DAMVIQNPRYQVTQFGKPVTLSCSQTLNHNVMYWYQQKSSQAPKLLFHYYDKDFNNEADTPDNFQSRRPNTSFCFLDIRSPGLGDTAMYLCATSREDRVGTEAFFGQGTRLTVV.

This clone was seen a single time. This specimen includes other DNA sequences encoding the same CDR3. The chain has TRBV18 and TRBJ2-1; no firm D call. This CDR3 region has 13 residues. Germline values: CDR1 KGHSH, CDR2 LQKENI. With 0 bases removed from V and 8 bases from J, the gap between germline ends came to 8 bases. The CDR3 loop reads CASSPPSRDEQFF. In DNA form, the CDR3 reads TGTGCCAGCTCACCACCCAGTCGCGATGAGCAGTTCTTC. The full variable domain, rest sourced from reference TRBV18 and TRBJ2-1, is NAGVMQNPRHLVRRRGQEARLRCSPMKGHSHVYWYRQLPEEGLKFMVYLQKENIIDESGMPKERFSAEFPKEGPSILRIQQVVRGDSAAYFCASSPPSRDEQFFGPGTRLTVL.

This chain uses TRBV6-1 with TRBJ2-7, with 7 bases lining up with TRBD1. Looked up from germline, CDR1 is MNHNS and CDR2 is SASEGT. V lost 9 bases, J lost 6 bases, and 11 bases stayed unmatched. The CDR3 sequence is 13 residues long. CDR3 sequence reads: CASTERQGREQYF. CDR3 DNA: TGTGCCAGTACAGAACGACAGGGCCGCGAGCAGTACTTC.

In this sample, this clone turned up once. The chain uses TRBV4-1 and TRBJ2-7; TRBD1 aligns across 9 bases. The CDR3 consists of 16 residues. Trimming took 1 base from V and 2 from J; bases not matched to a gene: 6. Germline values: CDR1 MGHRA, CDR2 YSYEKL. The CDR3 reads CASSQVQGQGPYEQYF. DNA of the CDR3: TGCGCCAGCAGCCAAGTTCAAGGACAGGGGCCCTACGAGCAGTACTTC.

The chain recombines TRBV6-5 with TRBJ2-5; D gene uncertain. Trimming took off 4 bases at V and 5 bases at J, with 14 bases between the two ends. The CDR3 length is 14 residues. Per the germline V gene, CDR1 is MNHEY and CDR2 is SVGAGI. Here the CDR3 DNA reads TGTGCCAGCAGTTCCTTGACACCCCGGGAGACCCAGTACTTC. Protein product: CASSSLTPRETQYF.

This chain uses TRBV21-1 with TRBJ2-7; no check of the table's D call, TRBD2, against the DNA was made. TRBV21-1 is a known pseudogene. There are 12 residues in the CDR3. The CDR3 DNA reads TGTGCCAGCAGCAAAGCGCGGGACCAGCAGTACTTC. Translated: CASSKARDQQYF.

The chain uses TRBV2 and TRBJ2-7; TRBD2 matches at 10 bases. This CDR3 is built from 17 residues. Germline lookup yields CDR1 SNHLY and CDR2 FYNNEI. The V segment lost 9 bases and the J segment 4 bases; nucleotides outside the gene matches: 18. CDR3 residues: CARRTETGLAGVYEQYF. CDR3 nucleotide sequence: TGTGCCAGACGGACGGAGACTGGTCTAGCGGGAGTGTACGAGCAGTACTTC.

This clone is a singleton in its sample. The V call is TRBV5-1, the J call TRBJ1-1; no reliable D call. Germline values: CDR1 SGHRS, CDR2 YFSETQ. The CDR3 is 14 residues long. Trimming took off 3 bases at V and 1 base at J, with 10 bases between the two ends. Here the CDR3 reads CASSWRQKNTEAFF. The CDR3 nucleotides are TGCGCCAGCAGCTGGAGACAAAAGAACACTGAAGCTTTCTTT.

The chain links TRBV28 to TRBJ2-4; a weak D match, TRBD1 (6 bases). Germline V gene data show CDR1 as MDHEN and CDR2 as SYDVKM. The length of the CDR3 is 20 residues. V was pared by 5 bases and J by 1 base, with 27 bases between. The CDR3 sequence is CASSVLPRLRDTHAKNIQYF. CDR3 sequence (DNA): TGTGCCAGCAGTGTTTTGCCTCGACTCCGGGACACCCATGCCAAAAACATTCAGTACTTC.

The gene calls are TRBV7-6 and TRBJ2-3; D may be TRBD1 or TRBD2 (6 bases each). V gave up 1 base and J gave up 4 bases, with 12 bases separating them. The CDR3 loop spans 15 amino acids. Germline CDR1 reads SGHVS; CDR2 reads FNYEAQ. The CDR3 reads CASSLVGGQSDTQYF. The CDR3 DNA follows: TGTGCCAGCAGCTTAGTTGGGGGGCAGTCAGATACGCAGTATTTT.